This section outlines one T cell receptor (beta chain) sequence together with its context. The antigen it binds to is not known. No base quality values were provided; no much bigger clone lies one nucleotide off. The sample belongs to a study of blood T cell repertoires in COVID-19 (dated by TCRdb to the early 2020s). About the investigation overall: Samples from collaborators originated in the United States, Italy and Spain and spanned both the acute and convalescent phases of COVID-19. The material from the prospective study consisted of cDNA or gDNA derived from T cells, B-cell-depleted T cells, or PBMCs. Deeply sampled blood TCRbeta repertoires from subjects exposed to, actively infected with, or recovered from COVID-19 were included in the dataset. The repertoires were made available in a free public database intended to serve as a resource for research on the immune response to SARS-CoV-2. Samples came from the ongoing ImmuneRACE study (first 160 participants) plus 1,254 subjects from 6 global collaborators. A de-identified subject ID, COVID-19 status, age in years and sex were almost always included in the sample metadata. Where HLA class I and class II types were available, the types were taken from metadata supplied by the sample provider, not from assay-based typing.

Points the paper makes about the study in general: How much clinical and demographic metadata was included differed by source and by participant, and the metadata was provided uncurated.

The immunoSEQ Assay, a bias-controlled multiplex PCR, was used to amplify TCRbeta CDR3 regions from genomic DNA. The original pipeline was this. The number of nucleated cells in each sample was estimated by amplification of reference gene primers within the assay. Sequence reads were collapsed and filtered to measure the absolute abundance of every unique TCRbeta CDR3 rearrangement. For each sample, productive Simpson clonality was calculated by taking the square root of Simpson's diversity index across productive rearrangements. Held by TCRdb, this immuneACCESS table contains in-frame sequences only and omits some clones. Under half of the omission traces to an unresolved V gene where checked; the cause of the rest is unknown. Clone size and V and J calls were adopted from that table, with D and trimming inferred from the DNA. Recorded for this sample are just over 300,000 clones; roughly 90% of them occurred a single time. Clones ranked in the top ten supply about 9.8% of the sample.

The germline ends are 18 bases apart after V is trimmed by 6 bases and J by 4 bases. From cysteine to phenylalanine, the CDR3 is 16 amino acids long. The kept DNA is CDR3 alone, 48 bases in frame from the first base. Via the germline V gene (reference sequence), CDR1 is MNHEY and CDR2 SMNVEV. Participants in the prospective study were enrolled through a virtual design, were aged about 18 to 100 years, and lived in about 25 United States geographic areas. Cohort assignment in the prospective study relied on participant-reported clinical history from a screening survey and a study questionnaire. Recovered participants in ImmuneRACE Cohort 3 were defined as having two consecutive negative NP/OP PCR tests, clearance from a healthcare professional, or resolution of symptoms. In the prospective study, mobile phlebotomists collected whole blood, serum and a nasopharyngeal or oropharyngeal swab from each participant. Participants in the prospective study had the option to provide additional blood draws and questionnaires over an approximately two-month period. Before DNA extraction, blood samples from the prospective study were shipped at room temperature or frozen.

The chain was built from TRBV27 and TRBJ1-4; matching of 5 bases hints at TRBD1 as the D gene. This receptor was identified in a woman aged 18-29 years who had recovered from COVID-19. Sequenced sample: PBMCs or T cells enriched from blood (not recorded which). The DNA sequence is as follows: TGTGCCAGCAGACTATCCTCCGGGACTAATAATGAAAAACTGTTTTTT. Its translation reads: CASRLSSGTNNEKLFF. With the portions outside the CDR3 filled from the reference TRBV27 and TRBJ1-4 genes, the complete variable region becomes EAQVTQNPRYLITVTGKKLTVTCSQNMNHEYMSWYRQDPGLGLRQIYYSMNVEVTDKGDVPEGYKVSRKEKRNFPLILESPSPNQTSLYFCASRLSSGTNNEKLFFGSGTQLSVL.